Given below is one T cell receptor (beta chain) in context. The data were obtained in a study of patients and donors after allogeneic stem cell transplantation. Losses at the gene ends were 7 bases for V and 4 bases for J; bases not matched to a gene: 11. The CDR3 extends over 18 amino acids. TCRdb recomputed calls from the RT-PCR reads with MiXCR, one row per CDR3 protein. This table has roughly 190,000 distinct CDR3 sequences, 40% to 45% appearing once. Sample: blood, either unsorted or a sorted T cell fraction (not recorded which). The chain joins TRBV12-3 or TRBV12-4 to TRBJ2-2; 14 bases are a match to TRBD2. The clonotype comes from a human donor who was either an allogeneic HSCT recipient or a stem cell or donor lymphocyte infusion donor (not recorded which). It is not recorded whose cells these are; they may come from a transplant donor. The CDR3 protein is CASTPGLAGVGVTGELFF. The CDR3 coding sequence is TGTGCCAGCACCCCGGGACTAGCGGGAGTCGGGGTCACCGGGGAGCTGTTTTTT.